This section outlines one TCR beta chain sequence together with its context. What it recognizes is unknown. The source of the sample is a study of vaccination effects on CD4 cells after COVID-19. Study-wide results and caveats: There was marked clonal contraction among infection- and vaccine-induced clones late after vaccination.

Generated by immunoSEQ multiplex PCR, the TCRdb table keeps only in-frame clones and is missing some. Among roughly 53,000 clones listed, about four fifths were seen once. Prior to sequencing, the ViraFEST assay stimulated PBMC with viral peptide pools, which expanded the antigen-specific CD4+ T cells. With more than 9 days of culture completed, CD4+ T cells were isolated. Testing of the vaccine recipients showed negative nucleocapsid antibodies and no prior SARS-CoV-2 infection. On day 3 and again on day 7, half the medium was replaced with IL-2 medium. Trimming took 5 bases from V and 4 from J, leaving 36 bases between them. Germline CDR1 reads MNHNY; CDR2 reads SVGAGI (reference sequence). CDR3 length: 21 amino acids.

The TCR was taken from a human donor who received a COVID-19 vaccine. This rearrangement joins TRBV6-6 to TRBJ2-7, with D perhaps given as TRBD1 or TRBD2 (5 bases each). This material consisted of CD4+ T cells from PBMCs cultured with HCoV-OC43 spike peptides, taken before COVID-19 vaccination. Subset here: HCoV-OC43 spike overlapping peptide pool stimulation. The CDR3 region has the DNA TGTGCCAGCAGTCTAAAGTCCTCATCAACCGGGACCCACGGAAGGGTTTACGAGCAGTACGTC. It codes for CASSLKSSSTGTHGRVYEQYV.